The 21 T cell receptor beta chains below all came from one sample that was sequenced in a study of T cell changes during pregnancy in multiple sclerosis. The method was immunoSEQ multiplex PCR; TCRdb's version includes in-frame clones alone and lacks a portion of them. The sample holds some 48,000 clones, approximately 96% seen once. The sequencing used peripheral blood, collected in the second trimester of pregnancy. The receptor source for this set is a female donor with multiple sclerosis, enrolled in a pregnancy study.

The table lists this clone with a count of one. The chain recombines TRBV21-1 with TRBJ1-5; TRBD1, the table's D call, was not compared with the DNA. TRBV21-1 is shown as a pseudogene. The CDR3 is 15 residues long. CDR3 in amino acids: CASPKILTGVQPQHF. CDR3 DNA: TGTGCCAGCCCCAAGATTCTGACAGGGGTTCAGCCCCAGCATTTT.

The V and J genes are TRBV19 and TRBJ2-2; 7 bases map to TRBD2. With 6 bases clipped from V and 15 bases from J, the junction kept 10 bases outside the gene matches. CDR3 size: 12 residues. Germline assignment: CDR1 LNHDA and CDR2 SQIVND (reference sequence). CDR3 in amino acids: CASSPRGGTLFF. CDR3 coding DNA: TGTGCCAGTAGCCCACGCGGGGGAACATTGTTTTTT.

DNA for the CDR3: TGTGCCAGCAGATTCGGGGAACACTCTGGAAACACCATATATTTT. This gives the protein CASRFGEHSGNTIYF. V and J are TRBV5-5 and TRBJ1-3; D ambiguous. There are 15 residues in the CDR3. V lost 5 bases, J lost 0 bases, and 12 bases lay in between. Germline assignment: CDR1 SGHKS and CDR2 YYEKEE (reference sequence).

This chain's CDR3 is CASRSSGANVLTF. CDR3 in DNA: TGTGCCAGCAGGAGCTCTGGGGCCAACGTCCTGACTTTC. The rearrangement uses TRBV28 and TRBJ2-6, with no clear D. There are 13 residues in the CDR3. In germline, CDR1 is MDHEN, CDR2 SYDVKM. The ends were cut back, 6 bases at V and 0 bases at J, with 3 bases in the middle.

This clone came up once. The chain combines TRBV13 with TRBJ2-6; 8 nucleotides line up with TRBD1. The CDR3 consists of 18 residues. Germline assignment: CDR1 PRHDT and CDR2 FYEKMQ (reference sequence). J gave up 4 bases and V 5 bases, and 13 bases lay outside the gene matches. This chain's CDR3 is CASSPGTGRQRGANVLTF. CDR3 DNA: TGTGCCAGCAGCCCCGGGACAGGCAGGCAAAGGGGGGCCAACGTCCTGACTTTC.

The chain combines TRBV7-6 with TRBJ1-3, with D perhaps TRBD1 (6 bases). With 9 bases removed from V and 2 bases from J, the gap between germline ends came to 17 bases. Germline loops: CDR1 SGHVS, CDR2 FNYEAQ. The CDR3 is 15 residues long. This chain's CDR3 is CASGSARGTGNTIYF. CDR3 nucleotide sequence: TGTGCCAGTGGTAGTGCCAGGGGAACTGGAAACACCATATATTTT.

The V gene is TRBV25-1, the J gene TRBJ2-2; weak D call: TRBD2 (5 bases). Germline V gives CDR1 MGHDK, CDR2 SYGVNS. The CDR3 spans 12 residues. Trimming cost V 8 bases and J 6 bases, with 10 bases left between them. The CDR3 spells CASGRGSGELFF. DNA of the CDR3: TGTGCCAGCGGCCGAGGGTCCGGGGAGCTGTTTTTT.

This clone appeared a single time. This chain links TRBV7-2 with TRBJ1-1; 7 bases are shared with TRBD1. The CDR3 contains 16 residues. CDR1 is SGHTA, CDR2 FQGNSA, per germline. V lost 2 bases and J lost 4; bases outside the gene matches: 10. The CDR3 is CASSLRQGRGSTEAFF. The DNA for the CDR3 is TGTGCCAGCAGCTTACGACAGGGACGAGGGAGCACTGAAGCTTTCTTT.

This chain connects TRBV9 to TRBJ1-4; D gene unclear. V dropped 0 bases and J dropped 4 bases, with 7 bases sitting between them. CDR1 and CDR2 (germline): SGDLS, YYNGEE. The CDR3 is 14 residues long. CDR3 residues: CASSVGQVNEKLFF. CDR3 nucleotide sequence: TGTGCCAGCAGCGTAGGGCAAGTTAATGAAAAACTGTTTTTT. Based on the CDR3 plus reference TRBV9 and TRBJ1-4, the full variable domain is DSGVTQTPKHLITATGQRVTLRCSPRSGDLSVYWYQQSLDQGLQFLIQYYNGEERAKGNILERFSAQQFPDLHSELNLSSLELGDSALYFCASSVGQVNEKLFFGSGTQLSVL.

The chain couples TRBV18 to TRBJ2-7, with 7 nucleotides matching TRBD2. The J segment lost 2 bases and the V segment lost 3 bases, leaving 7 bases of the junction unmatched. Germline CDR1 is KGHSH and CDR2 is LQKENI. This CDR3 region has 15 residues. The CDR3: CASSPVPSGTYEQYF. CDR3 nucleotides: TGTGCCAGCTCACCCGTCCCTAGCGGAACCTACGAGCAGTACTTC.

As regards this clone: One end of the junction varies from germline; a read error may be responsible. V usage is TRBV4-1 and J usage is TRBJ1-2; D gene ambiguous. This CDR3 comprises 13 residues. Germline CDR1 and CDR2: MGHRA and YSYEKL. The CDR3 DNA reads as TGCGCCAGCAGCCAAGATCCCAGTCATGGCCACACCTTC. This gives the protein CASSQDPSHGHTF.

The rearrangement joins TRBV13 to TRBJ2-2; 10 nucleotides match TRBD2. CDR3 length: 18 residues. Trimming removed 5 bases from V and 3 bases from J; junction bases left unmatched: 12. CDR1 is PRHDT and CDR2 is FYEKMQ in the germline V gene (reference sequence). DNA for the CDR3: TGTGCCAGCAGCCCCAGGACGCTAGCGGGAGCTTACACCGGGGAGCTGTTTTTT. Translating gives CASSPRTLAGAYTGELFF.

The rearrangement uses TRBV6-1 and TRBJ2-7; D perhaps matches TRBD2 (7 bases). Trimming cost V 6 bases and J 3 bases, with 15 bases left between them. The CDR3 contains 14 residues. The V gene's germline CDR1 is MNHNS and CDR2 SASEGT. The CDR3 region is CASRVGGANYEQYF. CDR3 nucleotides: TGTGCCAGCAGGGTAGGGGGGGCCAACTACGAGCAGTACTTC.

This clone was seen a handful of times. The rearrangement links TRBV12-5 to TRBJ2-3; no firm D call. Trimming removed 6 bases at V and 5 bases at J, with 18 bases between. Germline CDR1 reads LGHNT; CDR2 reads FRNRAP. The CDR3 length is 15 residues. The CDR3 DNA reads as TGTGCTAGTGGATCAGATTACGACTTGGGAGATACGCAGTATTTT. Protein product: CASGSDYDLGDTQYF.

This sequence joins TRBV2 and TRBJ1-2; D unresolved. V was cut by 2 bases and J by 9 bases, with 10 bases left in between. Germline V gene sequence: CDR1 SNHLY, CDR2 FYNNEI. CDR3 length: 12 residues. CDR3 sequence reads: CASSERRVSYTF. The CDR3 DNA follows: TGTGCCAGCAGTGAACGGAGGGTGAGCTACACCTTC.

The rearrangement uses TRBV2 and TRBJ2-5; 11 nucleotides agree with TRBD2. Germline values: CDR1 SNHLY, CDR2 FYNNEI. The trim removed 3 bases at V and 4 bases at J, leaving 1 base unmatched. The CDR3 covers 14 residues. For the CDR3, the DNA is TGTGCCAGCAGTGATAGCGGGAGGGGAGAGACCCAGTACTTC. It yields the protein CASSDSGRGETQYF.

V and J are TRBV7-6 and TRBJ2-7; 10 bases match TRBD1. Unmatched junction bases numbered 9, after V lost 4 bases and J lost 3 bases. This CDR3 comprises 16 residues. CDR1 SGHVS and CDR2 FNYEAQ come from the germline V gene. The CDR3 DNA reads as TGTGCCAGCAGCTCGACAGGGGGCGAGAGCTTCTACGAGCAGTACTTC. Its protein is CASSSTGGESFYEQYF.

CDR3: CASSPASLGWGYNEKLFF. CDR3 in DNA: TGTGCCAGCAGTCCGGCGTCCTTAGGCTGGGGCTATAATGAAAAACTGTTTTTT. The genes are TRBV7-9 and TRBJ1-4; possible D gene TRBD1, 5 bases. The CDR3 has 18 amino acids. V lost 6 bases to trimming and J lost 4 bases, with 24 bases between them. The germline gives CDR1 SEHNR, CDR2 FQNEAQ (reference sequence).

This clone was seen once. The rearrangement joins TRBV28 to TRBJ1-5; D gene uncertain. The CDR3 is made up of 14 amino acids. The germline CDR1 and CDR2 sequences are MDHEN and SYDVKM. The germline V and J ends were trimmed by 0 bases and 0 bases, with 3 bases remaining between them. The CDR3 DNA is TGTGCCAGCAGTTTATGGGCTAGCAATCAGCCCCAGCATTTT. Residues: CASSLWASNQPQHF.

The chain's CDR3 is CASSPPLGTKDNEQFF. The CDR3, as DNA: TGTGCCAGCAGTCCCCCTCTAGGGACAAAAGACAATGAGCAGTTCTTC. V is TRBV28 and J is TRBJ2-1, with D possibly TRBD1 on 6 matching bases. The CDR3 totals 16 residues. The germline V gene encodes CDR1 MDHEN and CDR2 SYDVKM. Trimming removed 5 bases from V and 5 bases from J, with 19 bases in between.

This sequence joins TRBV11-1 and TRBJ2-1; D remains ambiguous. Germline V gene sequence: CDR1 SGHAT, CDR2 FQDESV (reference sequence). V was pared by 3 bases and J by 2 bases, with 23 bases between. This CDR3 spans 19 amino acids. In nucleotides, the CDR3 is TGTGCCAGCAGCTTCCCAAGAGCGCGAGAAACTCCCGCCTACAATGAGCAGTTCTTC. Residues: CASSFPRARETPAYNEQFF.